This T cell receptor beta chain was sequenced in a study of OX40 agonist ivuxolimab in advanced cancers. Per germline, CDR1 SGHNT and CDR2 YYREEE (reference sequence). V gave up 0 bases and J gave up 2 bases, with 9 bases separating them. The CDR3 is 14 residues long. Profiled with immunoSEQ multiplex PCR; TCRdb holds only in-frame clones, not every one. The data contain approximately 40,000 clones, roughly 83% of them singletons. Sample: CD4+ or CD8+ T cells sorted from blood, taken in a trial of the OX40 agonist ivuxolimab. The J gene is TRBJ2-7, the V gene TRBV5-4, with D hard to call. The source of this sequence is an adult with an advanced solid tumor such as melanoma, head and neck, liver or kidney cancer. The DNA of the CDR3 is TGTGCCAGCAGCTTGGAACTCCGGCCCTACGAGCAGTACTTC. This translates into CASSLELRPYEQYF.